This T cell receptor (beta chain) was sequenced in a study of blood T cell repertoires in COVID-19. About the study: From T cells, B-cell-depleted T cells, or PBMCs came the material, which was cDNA or gDNA.

From germline, CDR1 is SGHTA and CDR2 FQGTGA. V lost 2 bases to trimming and J lost 8 bases, with 12 bases between them. The CDR3 loop spans 14 amino acids. Sequencing used immunoSEQ multiplex PCR; TCRdb keeps in-frame clones, though not all of them. This sample yields more than 100,000 clones, of which more than 60% are seen a single time; about 2.5% belongs to the top ten. This rearrangement joins TRBV7-3 to TRBJ1-4; D perhaps matches TRBD1 (6 bases). The TCR comes from an older man with acute or convalescent COVID-19. The sequenced sample consisted of peripheral blood. CDR3 bases: TGTGCCAGCAGCTTATCCAGGGGAAACGAAAAACTGTTTTTT. It translates to CASSLSRGNEKLFF.